This T cell receptor (beta chain) comes out of a study of control samples from healthy donors and cancer patients. Germline CDR1 reads SNHLY; CDR2 reads FYNNEI. This CDR3 has 12 residues. Trimming took 6 bases from V and 3 from J, leaving 8 bases between them. This clone occurred a few times. Assay: immunoSEQ multiplex PCR; the TCRdb copy retains only in-frame clones and omits some. The data contain roughly 120,000 clones, more than 75% of them singletons. The chain is built from TRBV2 and TRBJ1-1; D call uncertain. The receptor comes from a woman in her 70s in good health. The sample taken for sequencing was blood. The CDR3 DNA sequence: TGTGCCAGCAGCCCGGCGGACACTGAAGCTTTCTTT. Protein: CASSPADTEAFF.